A single T cell receptor (beta chain) is shown here with its context. Expressed TCRB transcripts were sequenced because the isolated RNA had all been reverse transcribed beforehand. Assay used: immunoSEQ multiplex PCR; TCRdb lists only in-frame clones, some missing. The repertoire holds hundreds of thousands of clones, roughly 16% seen once, with approximately 0.099% in the top ten. The data derive from a study of beta chain features in type 1 diabetes. This receptor was identified in a young man in good health. Source material: naive CD4+ T cells from blood.

The CDR3 DNA reads TGTGCCAGCAGCCCCGGACCCTGGTACTATGGCTACACCTTC. Translation: CASSPGPWYYGYTF. This chain joins TRBV7-2 and TRBJ1-2; D uncertain. V lost 5 bases, J lost 3 bases, and 13 bases lay in between. The CDR3 totals 14 residues. CDR1 and CDR2 (germline): SGHTA, FQGNSA.